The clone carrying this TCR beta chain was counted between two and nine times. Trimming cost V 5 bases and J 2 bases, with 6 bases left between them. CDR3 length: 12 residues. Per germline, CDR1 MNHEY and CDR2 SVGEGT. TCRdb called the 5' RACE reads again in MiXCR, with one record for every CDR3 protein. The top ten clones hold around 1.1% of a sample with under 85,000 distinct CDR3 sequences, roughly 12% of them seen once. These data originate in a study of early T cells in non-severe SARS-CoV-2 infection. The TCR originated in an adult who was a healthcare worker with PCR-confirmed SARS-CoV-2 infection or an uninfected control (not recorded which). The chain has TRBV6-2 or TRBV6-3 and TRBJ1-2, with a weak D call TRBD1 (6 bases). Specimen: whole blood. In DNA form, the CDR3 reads TGTGCCAGCAGTCAGGGGAACTATGGCTACACCTTC. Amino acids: CASSQGNYGYTF.